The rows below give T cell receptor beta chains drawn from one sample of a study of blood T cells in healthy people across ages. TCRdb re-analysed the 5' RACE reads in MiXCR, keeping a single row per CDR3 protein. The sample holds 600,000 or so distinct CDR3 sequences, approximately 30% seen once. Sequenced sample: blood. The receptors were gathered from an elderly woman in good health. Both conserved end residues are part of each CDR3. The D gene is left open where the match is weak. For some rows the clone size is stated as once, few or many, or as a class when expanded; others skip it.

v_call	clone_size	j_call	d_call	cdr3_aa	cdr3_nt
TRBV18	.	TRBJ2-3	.	CASSLSLGSLGSGTDTQYF	TGTGCCAGCTCACTCTCACTAGGCTCCCTAGGCTCCGGCACAGATACGCAGTATTTT
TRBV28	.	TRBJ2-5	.	CASSLFGQQETQYF	TGTGCCAGCAGTTTATTCGGACAACAAGAGACCCAGTACTTC
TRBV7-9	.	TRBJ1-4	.	CASSHEGVSAKLFF	TGTGCCAGCAGCCACGAGGGGGTCTCGGCAAAACTATTTTTT
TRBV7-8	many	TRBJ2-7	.	CASSLPQRGREYEQYF	TGTGCCAGCAGCTTACCCCAGAGGGGGAGAGAGTACGAGCAGTACTTC
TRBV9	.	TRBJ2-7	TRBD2	CASSAGLAGRGEQYF	TGTGCCAGCAGCGCGGGACTAGCGGGGAGGGGTGAGCAGTACTTC
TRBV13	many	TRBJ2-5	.	CASSFRVMDPQYF	TGTGCCAGCAGCTTTAGGGTTATGGATCCCCAGTACTTC
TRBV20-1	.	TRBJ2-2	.	CSARDRWGFGGELFF	TGCAGTGCTAGAGATCGTTGGGGTTTTGGCGGGGAGCTGTTTTTT
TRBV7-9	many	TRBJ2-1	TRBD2	CASSPRTSGGSYNEQFF	TGTGCCAGCAGCCCCAGGACTAGCGGGGGGTCCTACAATGAGCAGTTCTTC
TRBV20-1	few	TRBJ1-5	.	CSARGHLGNEPQHF	TGCAGTGCTAGGGGACATTTAGGGAATGAGCCCCAGCATTTT
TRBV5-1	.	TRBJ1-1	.	CASNLLGNTEAFF	TGCGCCAGCAACCTCCTAGGGAACACTGAAGCTTTCTTT